The clone carrying this T cell receptor beta chain was seen at least ten times. Time point in this sample: newly diagnosed GD, antithyroid drugs for less than 3 months. The TCR library was made from RNA extracted from PBMCs. This record comes from a study of regulatory T cells in long-lasting Graves disease. CDR1 and CDR2 (germline): DFQATT, SNEGSKA (reference sequence). J was trimmed by 7 bases and V by 7 bases; bases with no gene match: 12. CDR3 length equals 14 residues. Building the TCR beta libraries relied on iRepertoire HTBI primers, and CDR3 regions underwent Arm-PCR. TCRdb independently ran MiXCR on the multiplex PCR reads; one entry per CDR3 protein. Of 450,000 to 600,000 distinct CDR3 sequences detected, roughly 16% appear once; the ten largest clones hold over 9%. These data were also filed under a second study, of T cells in Graves' hyperthyroidism and ophthalmopathy.

The clonotype originates from a man aged 35-49 years with Graves disease. V is TRBV20-1 and J is TRBJ2-1, with 8 bases fitting TRBD2. Sequenced here: peripheral blood mononuclear cells (PBMCs), sampled at new diagnosis, from a patient treated with antithyroid drugs. CDR3 nucleotide sequence: TGCAGTGTGGTCATAGCGGGGAGGGTGAATGAGCAGTTCTTC. Amino acids: CSVVIAGRVNEQFF.